This entry concerns a single TCR beta chain. This sample is part of a study of blood T cell repertoires in COVID-19. V was trimmed by 6 bases and J by 3 bases, leaving 12 bases between them. CDR1 is MNHEY and CDR2 is SVGAGI in the germline V gene. This CDR3 has 14 residues. Study processing details: Amplification with reference gene primers provided the estimates of nucleated cell counts. Sequencing was performed with immunoSEQ multiplex PCR; in TCRdb, only in-frame clones are kept and a portion is missing. The DNA gave D and trimming, while V, J and clone size come from that table. There are some 200,000 clones in the sample; about 95% occur only once, and roughly 0.76% lies in the top ten.

The clonotype was recovered from a man aged 25-45 years with COVID-19, enrolled during active disease. The sequenced material came from peripheral blood. V is TRBV6-5 and J is TRBJ1-5; D is undetermined. CDR3 sequence (DNA): TGTGCCAGCAGCCGGGTGGCGTACAATCAGCCCCAGCATTTT. Its protein product is CASSRVAYNQPQHF.